This T cell receptor (beta chain) was retrieved from a study of vaccination effects on CD4 cells after COVID-19. Study-wide background: Post-vaccine draws lagged the second dose by a median of 72 days.

Points on this clone: The antigen is undetermined.

The CDR3 is 17 residues long. The germline CDR1 and CDR2 sequences are SGHVS and FQNEAQ. Trimming cost V 1 base and J 0 bases, with 16 bases left between them. Assay: immunoSEQ multiplex PCR; the TCRdb copy retains only in-frame clones and omits some. In the table there are roughly 41,000 clones, about 63% of which are singletons. Isolation of CD4+ T cells took place after ten to eleven days of culture. BNT162b2 vaccine or mRNA-1273 vaccine was given to participants in two doses. Vaccine recipients had no previous SARS-CoV-2 infection; their nucleocapsid antibodies were negative. The J gene is TRBJ2-7, the V gene TRBV7-8; no firm D call. Sequencing used CD4+ T cells from PBMCs cultured without peptide, obtained after COVID-19 vaccination. The source is a human donor who received a COVID-19 vaccine. CDR3 in DNA: TGTGCCAGCAGCTTAGTGGTGTCGGGCAGGTACTCCTACGAGCAGTACTTC. Its protein product is CASSLVVSGRYSYEQYF. The variable domain in full, with the rest retrieved from reference TRBV7-8 and TRBJ2-7, is GAGVSQSPRYKVAKRGQDVALRCDPISGHVSLFWYQQALGQGPEFLTYFQNEAQLDKSGLPSDRFFAERPEGSVSTLKIQRTQQEDSAVYLCASSLVVSGRYSYEQYFGPGTRLTVT.